These 22 T cell receptor beta chains originate from one sample sequenced in a study of CXCR3-negative and CXCR3-positive naive CD8 T cells. With UMI labels, 5' RACE was used to prepare the TRB cDNA libraries. TCRdb re-called the 5' RACE reads, yielding one record per CDR3 amino acid sequence without DNA. The sample's table shows 100,000 to 150,000 distinct CDR3 sequences. Sequencing was performed on naive CXCR3- CD8+ T cells from blood. Subset of the sample: CD45RO-CCR7+CD27+CD95- naive CD8+ T cells lacking CXCR3 (TNR3-). These receptors originate from a human donor in good health. Some clones in this sample may be carry-over from other donors' samples.

This sequence joins TRBV28 and TRBJ2-2; as DNA is missing, the TRBD1 call by TCRdb cannot be tested. CDR3 size: 14 residues. Per germline, CDR1 MDHEN and CDR2 SYDVKM. The CDR3 spells CASSDRGDTGELFF.

The chain links TRBV28 to TRBJ2-2; TCRdb reports TRBD1, a call that lacks DNA to check it against. There are 18 residues in the CDR3. Germline V gives CDR1 MDHEN, CDR2 SYDVKM. The CDR3 is CASSFNPLLDRVSGELFF. The full variable domain, rest sourced from reference TRBV28 and TRBJ2-2, is DVKVTQSSRYLVKRTGEKVFLECVQDMDHENMFWYRQDPGLGLRLIYFSYDVKMKEKGDIPEGYSVSREKKERFSLILESASTNQTSMYLCASSFNPLLDRVSGELFFGEGSRLTVL.

The CDR3 is CASSFGLADQETQYF. The V call is TRBV12-3 or TRBV12-4, the J call TRBJ2-5; the TCRdb call, TRBD2, lacks DNA for checking. The CDR3 runs 15 residues.

The CDR3 is CSARGITGGVEKLFF. The chain combines TRBV20-1 with TRBJ1-4; there is no DNA to check the TCRdb D call of TRBD1. The CDR3 extends over 15 amino acids. Germline V lookup: CDR1 DFQATT, CDR2 SNEGSKA (reference sequence).

The rearrangement joins TRBV28 to TRBJ2-7; the D call from TCRdb, TRBD1, cannot be confirmed without DNA. Germline CDR1 MDHEN, CDR2 SYDVKM. This CDR3 contains 16 residues. The CDR3 reads CASSLGRGGDSYEQYF.

The chain combines TRBV7-9 with TRBJ2-7; the D call of TRBD2 rests on TCRdb alone, since no DNA is present to check it. The CDR3 length is 14 residues. Per the germline V gene, CDR1 is SEHNR and CDR2 is FQNEAQ (reference sequence). CDR3 in amino acids: CASRGSGGPDEQYF.

The rearrangement uses TRBV2 and TRBJ2-2; without DNA, the TCRdb call of TRBD2 cannot be checked. Germline assignment: CDR1 SNHLY and CDR2 FYNNEI. The CDR3 is made up of 15 amino acids. This CDR3 reads CASRLAGGLYGELFF.

The chain uses TRBV29-1 and TRBJ2-5; no DNA is available, so the TRBD2 call from TCRdb remains unchecked. The germline V gene has CDR1 SQVTM and CDR2 ANQGSEA. CDR3 length equals 14 residues. The CDR3 region is CSYGLAGYQETQYF.

The chain is built from TRBV28 and TRBJ2-2. This CDR3 contains 11 residues. Germline CDR1 is MDHEN and CDR2 is SYDVKM. CDR3 in amino acids: CASTLTGELFF.

The chain links TRBV14 to TRBJ1-1; TCRdb picks TRBD1, but there is no DNA to check that call. Germline loops: CDR1 SGHDN, CDR2 FVKESK. The length of the CDR3 is 15 residues. The chain's CDR3 is CASSHKDSLHTEAFF.

V gene TRBV25-1 combines with J gene TRBJ2-1; TCRdb designates TRBD2, a call that cannot be tested without DNA. CDR1 is MGHDK and CDR2 is SYGVNS in the germline V gene. CDR3 length: 11 amino acids. This CDR3 reads CASSDGGIPVF.

V and J are TRBV5-1 and TRBJ1-1. Germline CDR1 is SGHRS and CDR2 is YFSETQ. This CDR3 is built from 14 residues. The chain's CDR3 is CASSPFVGDTEAFF.

The CDR3 is CSPPRHQGAFF. The V call is TRBV20-1, the J call TRBJ1-1; the TCRdb D gene call, TRBD1, has no DNA to confirm it. From germline, CDR1 is DFQATT and CDR2 SNEGSKA (reference sequence). The CDR3 is made up of 11 amino acids.

This chain links TRBV3-1 with TRBJ2-5; TCRdb selects TRBD1, and the lack of DNA leaves this call unchecked. The CDR3 covers 14 residues. Germline-derived CDR1 and CDR2 are LGHDT and YNNKEL (reference sequence). The CDR3 sequence is CASSPYRGWETQYF.

CDR3 loop: CASSLLSSGNTIYF. The rearrangement uses TRBV12-3 or TRBV12-4 and TRBJ1-3. CDR3 length equals 14 residues.

V usage is TRBV29-1 and J usage is TRBJ2-7. The CDR3 runs to 12 residues. The V gene's germline CDR1 is SQVTM and CDR2 ANQGSEA. The CDR3 is CSVEDSPYEQYF.

The chain employs TRBV25-1 and TRBJ2-1; TCRdb's D call of TRBD1 is untestable without DNA. The CDR3 runs to 17 residues. The germline CDR1 and CDR2 sequences are MGHDK and SYGVNS. CDR3 loop: CASSESRGLSSYNEQFF.

This rearrangement joins TRBV7-2 to TRBJ2-3; with no DNA, the TCRdb D assignment of TRBD2 cannot be verified. Germline CDR1 is SGHTA and CDR2 is FQGNSA. The CDR3 has 15 amino acids. CDR3 region: CASSFLAGAIDTQYF.

This chain joins TRBV12-3 or TRBV12-4 and TRBJ2-2. The CDR3 contains 13 residues. The CDR3 protein is CASSSIESGELFF.

The chain couples TRBV9 to TRBJ2-3; the TCRdb D gene call, TRBD2, has no DNA to confirm it. This CDR3 is built from 16 residues. Germline V gene data show CDR1 as SGDLS and CDR2 as YYNGEE. The CDR3 sequence is CASSVVPAGFTDTQYF.

The genes are TRBV29-1 and TRBJ1-5; TCRdb names TRBD1, which stays unverified in the absence of DNA. This CDR3 region has 12 residues. CDR1 and CDR2 (germline): SQVTM, ANQGSEA. This CDR3 reads CSVGQGAQPQHF.

The CDR3: CASSPRGAGVEETQYF. The chain carries TRBV4-1 and TRBJ2-5; TCRdb names TRBD1, which stays unverified in the absence of DNA. Germline V CDR1 and CDR2: MGHRA, YSYEKL. The length of the CDR3 is 16 residues.